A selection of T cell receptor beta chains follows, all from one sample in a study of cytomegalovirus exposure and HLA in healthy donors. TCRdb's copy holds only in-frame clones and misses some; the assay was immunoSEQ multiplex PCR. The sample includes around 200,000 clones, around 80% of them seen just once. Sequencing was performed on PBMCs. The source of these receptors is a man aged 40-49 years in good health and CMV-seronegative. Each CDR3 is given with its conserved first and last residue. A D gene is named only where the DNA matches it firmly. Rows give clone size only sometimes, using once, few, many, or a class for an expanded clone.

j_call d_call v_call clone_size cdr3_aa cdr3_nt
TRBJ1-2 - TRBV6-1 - CASRETAHGYTF TGTGCCAGCAGGGAGACAGCCCATGGCTACACCTTC
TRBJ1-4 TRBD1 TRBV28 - CASRPSRGITNEKLFF TGTGCCAGCAGACCTAGCAGGGGGATAACTAATGAAAAACTGTTTTTT
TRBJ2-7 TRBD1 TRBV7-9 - CASSLKGQGPYEQYF TGTGCCAGCAGCTTGAAGGGACAGGGACCCTACGAGCAGTACTTC
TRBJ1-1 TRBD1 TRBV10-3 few CAISESPGTGTSTFF TGTGCCATCAGTGAGTCGCCCGGGACAGGGACTTCGACTTTCTTT
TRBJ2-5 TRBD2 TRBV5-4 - CASSPGGSGIRETQYF TGTGCCAGCAGCCCCGGTGGTAGCGGGATACGAGAGACCCAGTACTTC
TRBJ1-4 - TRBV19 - CASSIFFAGGNEKLFF TGTGCCAGTAGTATATTTTTCGCGGGTGGTAATGAAAAACTGTTTTTT
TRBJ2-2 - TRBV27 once CASSLSGPNTGELFF TGTGCCAGCAGTTTATCGGGGCCAAACACCGGGGAGCTGTTTTTT
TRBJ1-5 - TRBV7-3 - CASSPTGRGPNQPQHF TGTGCCAGCAGCCCAACGGGCAGGGGCCCCAATCAGCCCCAGCATTTT
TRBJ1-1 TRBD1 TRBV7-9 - CASSHQGQGHTEAFF TGTGCCAGCAGCCATCAGGGACAGGGGCACACTGAAGCTTTCTTT
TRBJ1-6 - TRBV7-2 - CASSHNRGSYNSPLHF TGTGCCAGCAGCCATAACCGCGGTTCCTATAATTCACCCCTCCACTTT
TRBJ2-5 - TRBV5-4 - CASSLEGGAYETQYF TGTGCCAGCAGCTTGGAAGGGGGGGCCTATGAGACCCAGTACTTC
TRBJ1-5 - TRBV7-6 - CASSLGQAGKGNQPQHF TGTGCCAGCAGCTTAGGGCAAGCGGGGAAAGGCAATCAGCCCCAGCATTTT
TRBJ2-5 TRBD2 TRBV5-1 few CASSFSLAEYQETQYF TGCGCCAGCAGCTTTAGCCTAGCGGAGTACCAAGAGACCCAGTACTTC
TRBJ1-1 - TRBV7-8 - CASSFRAGMNTEAFF TGTGCCAGCAGCTTTCGGGCAGGGATGAACACTGAAGCTTTCTTT
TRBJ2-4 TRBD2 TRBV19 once CASSMGPRRGAKNIQYF TGTGCCAGTAGTATGGGGCCCCGGCGGGGGGCCAAAAACATTCAGTACTTC
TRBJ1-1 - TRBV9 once CASSVAGENTEAFF TGTGCCAGCAGCGTAGCCGGGGAGAACACTGAAGCTTTCTTT